This T cell receptor (beta chain) was retrieved from a study of T cells in Graves' hyperthyroidism and ophthalmopathy (dated by TCRdb to the late 2010s). About the study as a whole: Peripheral blood was collected at initial diagnosis, before any treatment. Once sampling was done, hyperthyroidism patients were given methimazole at a starting dose of 30 mg daily, whereas ophthalmopathy patients were given high-dose intravenous methylprednisolone. An independent validation cohort of under 20 hyperthyroidism patients and about 15 patients who later progressed to ophthalmopathy tested prospective prediction of ophthalmopathy. TCR V-J signatures able to tell the groups apart were searched for in a discovery cohort of 95 to 100 patients, of whom around 43 had Graves' ophthalmopathy and 55 to 65 had stable Graves' hyperthyroidism. The paper reports TCR Vbeta CDR3 sequencing of more than 120 peripheral blood samples: approximately 41 ophthalmopathy, around 80 hyperthyroidism and around 17 progressor patients. The approximately 90 discovery patients were divided at random into training and test sets in a 7:3 ratio. In about 6 Graves' hyperthyroidism patients, the study also compared T-cell repertoires from thyroid tissue with T-cell repertoires from blood. Study-wide findings and limitations: No statistical method was used to set the sample size in advance, and investigators knew the group allocation. In validation, progression to ophthalmopathy was predicted by the model with 70.59% sensitivity and around 76% specificity, a median of approximately 6.5 months before onset. A 13 V-J signature model separated ophthalmopathy from stable hyperthyroidism, with roughly 88% sensitivity and around 84% specificity in cross-validation and 80%/75% in testing. Most expanded thyroid clonotypes (frequency above 0.001) were also found in blood, which suggests that blood repertoires may mirror thyroid immune responses.

This clonotype was seen many times. Its antigen remains unidentified. No base quality information exists; no much larger clone differs at one position. The trim is 4 bases for V and 5 bases for J, with a gap of 11 bases between the germline ends. The germline V gene encodes CDR1 KGHSH and CDR2 LQKENI. Including cysteine and phenylalanine, the CDR3 has 13 amino acids. Of the read, only the CDR3 DNA is kept; its 39 bases are in frame from base 1. A patient counted as having stable Graves' hyperthyroidism if no progression to ophthalmopathy occurred over 18 months of follow-up. The hyperthyroidism patients were between 18 and 65 years old and newly diagnosed, with a disease duration of less than 2 months. Exclusion was applied to patients with uncontrolled infections, other autoimmune diseases, pregnancy or lactation. Diagnoses were based on clinical symptoms, serum thyroxine and TRAb, thyroid ultrasound and orbital computed tomography. PBMCs were separated from over 9 ml of fresh peripheral blood using Ficoll-Paque density gradient centrifugation. Total RNA was extracted with Trizol reagent, and quality was checked on an Agilent 2100 Bioanalyzer.

Amplification of TCR beta CDR3 regions was carried out from RNA transcripts. A first-round RT-PCR of the TCR CDR3 used the HTBI primer set with the Qiagen OneStep RT-PCR kit. Libraries were constructed in a second round of multiplex PCR, after which size selection and purification were carried out. Paired-end sequencing of the libraries was performed with 100 bp reads on an Illumina HiSeq2000. From the authors' description of their analysis: SOAPnuke was used to process the raw data, removing reads that contained adapters or uncalled bases, had a mean Phred below 15, or lacked an exact match to the constant primer or identifier. COPE v1.2.5 was used to merge high-quality paired reads, and clonotypes were defined as unique nucleotide sequences. Clonotypes were aligned to IMGT TRBV, TRBD and TRBJ reference segments using MiTCR v1.1. Analysis was restricted to V-J combinations with a frequency above 0.0001, which covered 99.2% of repertoires. A TCS score was defined as the ratio of F50 (clonal expansion) to E x V (chaos), with BLOSUM62-based TCRdist applied between CDR3 peptides within each V-J. Welch's t-statistics and random forest reduced roughly 530 V-J features to 10 to 15, which were used in a naive Bayes classifier (R e1071). TCRdb itself trimmed the public reads at Q25 with fastp, ran MiXCR and retained productive beta chains. Rows are unified per CDR3 protein, each entry keeping the most common DNA and genes. The V and J calls reflect TCRdb's pipeline rather than the authors' work. The sample table holds roughly 660,000 distinct CDR3 sequences, of which about 18% were seen once. Clones ranked in the top ten supply around 15% of the sample.

The specimen was blood. The chain is assembled from TRBV18 and TRBJ1-1; 5 matching bases give a weak D call of TRBD1. The receptor was isolated from a man in his fifties or sixties with Graves' hyperthyroidism. The bases read TGTGCCAGCTCACGCGGGGGTGATACTGAAGCTTTCTTT. Protein translation: CASSRGGDTEAFF.